These 7 T cell receptor beta chains were sequenced from one sample in a study of T cells in localized non-small cell lung cancer. Assay used: immunoSEQ multiplex PCR; TCRdb lists only in-frame clones, some missing. The sample has roughly 21,000 clones; approximately 84% are singletons. Sequenced here: peripheral blood, sampled before any cancer treatment. Source of these receptors: a man aged 40 to 70 with stage I lung adenocarcinoma.

This clone has a handful of counts. This chain connects TRBV6-5 to TRBJ2-5, with D maybe TRBD2 (6 bases). The CDR3 covers 14 residues. Germline V lookup: CDR1 MNHEY, CDR2 SVGAGI. The V end lost 2 bases, the J end lost 5 bases, and 12 bases lay between the germline ends. CDR3 sequence reads: CASSYEGGFETQYF. The CDR3 DNA follows: TGTGCCAGCAGTTACGAGGGAGGATTTGAGACCCAGTACTTC.

The V and J genes are TRBV14 and TRBJ1-3; no definite D call. CDR1 is SGHDN, CDR2 FVKESK, per germline. The CDR3 runs to 12 residues. Trimming left V 2 bases short and J 3 bases short, with 2 bases between. This chain's CDR3 is CASSQIGNTIYF. CDR3 sequence (DNA): TGTGCCAGCAGCCAAATTGGAAACACCATATATTTT.

CDR3 region: CATEDRGQETQYF. The CDR3 region has the DNA TGTGCCACCGAGGACAGGGGGCAAGAGACCCAGTACTTC. The chain uses TRBV2 and TRBJ2-5, with 10 bases fitting TRBD1. J lost 2 bases, V lost 10 bases, and 4 bases had no gene match. In germline, CDR1 is SNHLY, CDR2 FYNNEI. The CDR3 totals 13 residues.

Here the CDR3 reads CASSLASVQGSSYEQYF. CDR3 coding DNA: TGTGCCAGCAGCTTAGCGTCGGTACAGGGGAGCTCCTACGAGCAGTACTTC. This chain uses TRBV7-2 with TRBJ2-7, with TRBD1 matching 7 bases. V was clipped by 0 bases and J by 0 bases; unmatched bases: 8. Germline values: CDR1 SGHTA, CDR2 FQGNSA. The CDR3 extends over 17 amino acids. The full variable domain, completed using reference TRBV7-2 and TRBJ2-7, is GAGVSQSPSNKVTEKGKDVELRCDPISGHTALYWYRQSLGQGLEFLIYFQGNSAPDKSGLPSDRFSAERTGGSVSTLTIQRTQQEDSAVYLCASSLASVQGSSYEQYFGPGTRLTVT.

This chain uses TRBV7-2 with TRBJ2-3, with D tentatively TRBD2 (5 bases). Per germline, CDR1 SGHTA and CDR2 FQGNSA. The CDR3 loop spans 12 amino acids. V was pared by 4 bases and J by 5 bases, with 7 bases between. The CDR3 DNA follows: TGTGCCAGCAGCTCCCGGGGAGATACGCAGTATTTT. Its protein product is CASSSRGDTQYF.

This chain uses TRBV7-2 with TRBJ2-7, with no clear D. Per germline, CDR1 SGHTA and CDR2 FQGNSA. The V and J ends lost 2 bases and 0 bases respectively, with 14 bases between them. CDR3 length equals 16 residues. The DNA of the CDR3 is TGTGCCAGCAGCTTAACCGGCGGTCTCAGCTCCTACGAGCAGTACTTC. Its translation is CASSLTGGLSSYEQYF.

This clone was recorded a few times. This chain links TRBV19 with TRBJ2-1, with TRBD2 matching 10 bases. The CDR3 runs to 18 residues. Germline V lookup: CDR1 LNHDA, CDR2 SQIVND (reference sequence). V shed 6 bases, J shed 1 base, and the junction held 12 bases outside the gene matches. The CDR3 coding sequence is TGTGCCAGTAGAAAAGATGTAGCGGGGGGTCCTTCCTACAATGAGCAGTTCTTC. Translation: CASRKDVAGGPSYNEQFF.